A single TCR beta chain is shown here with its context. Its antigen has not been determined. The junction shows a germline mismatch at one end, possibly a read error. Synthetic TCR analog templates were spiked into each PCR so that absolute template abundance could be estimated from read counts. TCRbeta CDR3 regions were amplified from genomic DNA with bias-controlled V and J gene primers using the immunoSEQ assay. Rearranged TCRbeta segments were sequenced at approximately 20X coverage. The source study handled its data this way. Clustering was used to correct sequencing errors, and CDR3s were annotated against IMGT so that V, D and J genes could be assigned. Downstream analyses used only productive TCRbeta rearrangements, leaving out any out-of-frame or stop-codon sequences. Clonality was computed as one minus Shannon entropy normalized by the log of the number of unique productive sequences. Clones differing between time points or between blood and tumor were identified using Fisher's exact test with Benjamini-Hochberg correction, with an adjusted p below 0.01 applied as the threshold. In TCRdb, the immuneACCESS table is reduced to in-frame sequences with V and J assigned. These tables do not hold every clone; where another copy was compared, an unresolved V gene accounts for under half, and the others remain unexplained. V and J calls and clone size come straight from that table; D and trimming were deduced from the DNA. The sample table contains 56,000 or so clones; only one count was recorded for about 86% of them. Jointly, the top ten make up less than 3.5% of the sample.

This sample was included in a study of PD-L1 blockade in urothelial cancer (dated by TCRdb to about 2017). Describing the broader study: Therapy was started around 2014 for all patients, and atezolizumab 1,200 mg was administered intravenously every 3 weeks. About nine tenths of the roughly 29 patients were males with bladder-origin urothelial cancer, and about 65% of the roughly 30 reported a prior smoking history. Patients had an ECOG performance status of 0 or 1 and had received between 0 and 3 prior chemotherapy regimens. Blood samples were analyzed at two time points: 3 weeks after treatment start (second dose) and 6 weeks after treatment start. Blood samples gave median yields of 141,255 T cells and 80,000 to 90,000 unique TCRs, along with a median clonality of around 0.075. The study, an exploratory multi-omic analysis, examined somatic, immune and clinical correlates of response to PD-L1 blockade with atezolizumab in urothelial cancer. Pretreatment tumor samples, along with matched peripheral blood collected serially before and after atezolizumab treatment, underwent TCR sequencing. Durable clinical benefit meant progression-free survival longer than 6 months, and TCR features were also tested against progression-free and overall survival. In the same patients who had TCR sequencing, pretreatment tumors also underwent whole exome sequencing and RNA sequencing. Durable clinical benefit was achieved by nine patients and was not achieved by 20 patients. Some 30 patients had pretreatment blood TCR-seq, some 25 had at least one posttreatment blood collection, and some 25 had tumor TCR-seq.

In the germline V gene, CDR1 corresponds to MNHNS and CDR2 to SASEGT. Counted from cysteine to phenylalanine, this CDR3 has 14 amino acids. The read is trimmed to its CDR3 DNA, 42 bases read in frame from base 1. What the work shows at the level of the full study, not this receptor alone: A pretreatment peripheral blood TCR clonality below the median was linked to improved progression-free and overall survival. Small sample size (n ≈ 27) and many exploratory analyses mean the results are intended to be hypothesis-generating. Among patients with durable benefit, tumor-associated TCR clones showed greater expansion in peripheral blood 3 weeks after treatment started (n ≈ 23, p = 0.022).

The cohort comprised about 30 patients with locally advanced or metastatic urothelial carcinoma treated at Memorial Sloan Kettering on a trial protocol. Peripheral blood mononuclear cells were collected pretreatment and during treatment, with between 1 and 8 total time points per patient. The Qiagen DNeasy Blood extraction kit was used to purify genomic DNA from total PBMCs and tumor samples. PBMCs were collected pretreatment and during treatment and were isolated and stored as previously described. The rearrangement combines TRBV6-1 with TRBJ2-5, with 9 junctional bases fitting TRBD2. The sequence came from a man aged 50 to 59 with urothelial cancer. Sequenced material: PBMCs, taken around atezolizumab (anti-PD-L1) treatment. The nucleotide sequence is TGTGCCAGCACTGAAGCGGGAGGCACCGGGACCCAGTACTTC. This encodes CASTEAGGTGTQYF.